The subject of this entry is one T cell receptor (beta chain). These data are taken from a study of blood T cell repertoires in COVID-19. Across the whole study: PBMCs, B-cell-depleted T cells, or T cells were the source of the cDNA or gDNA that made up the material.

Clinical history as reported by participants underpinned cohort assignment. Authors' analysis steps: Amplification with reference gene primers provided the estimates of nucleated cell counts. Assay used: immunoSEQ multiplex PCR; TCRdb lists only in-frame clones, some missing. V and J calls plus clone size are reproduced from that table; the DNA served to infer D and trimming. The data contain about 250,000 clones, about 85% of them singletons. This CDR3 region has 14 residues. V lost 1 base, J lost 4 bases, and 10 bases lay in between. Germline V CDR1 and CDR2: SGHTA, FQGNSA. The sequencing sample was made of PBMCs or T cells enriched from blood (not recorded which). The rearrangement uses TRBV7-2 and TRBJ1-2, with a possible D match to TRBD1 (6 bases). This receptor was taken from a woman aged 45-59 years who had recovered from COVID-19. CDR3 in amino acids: CASSLGTASYGYTF. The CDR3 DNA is TGTGCCAGCAGCTTAGGGACAGCTTCCTATGGCTACACCTTC.